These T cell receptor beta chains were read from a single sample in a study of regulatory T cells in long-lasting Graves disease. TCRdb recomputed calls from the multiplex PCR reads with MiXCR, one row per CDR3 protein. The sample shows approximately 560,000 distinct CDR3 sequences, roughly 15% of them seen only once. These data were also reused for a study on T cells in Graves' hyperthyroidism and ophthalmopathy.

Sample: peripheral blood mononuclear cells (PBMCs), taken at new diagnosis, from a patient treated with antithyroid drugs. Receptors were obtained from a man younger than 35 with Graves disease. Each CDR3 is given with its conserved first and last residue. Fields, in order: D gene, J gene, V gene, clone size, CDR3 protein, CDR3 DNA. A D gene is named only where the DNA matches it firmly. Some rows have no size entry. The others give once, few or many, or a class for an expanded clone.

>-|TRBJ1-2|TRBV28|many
CASTIGRSYGYTF
TGTGCCAGCACGATAGGTCGAAGCTATGGCTACACCTTC
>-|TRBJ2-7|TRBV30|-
CAWSVDISYEQYF
TGTGCCTGGAGTGTAGACATCTCCTACGAGCAGTACTTC
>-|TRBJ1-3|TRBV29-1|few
CSVGRGSGNTIYF
TGCAGCGTTGGTCGGGGCTCTGGAAACACCATATATTTT
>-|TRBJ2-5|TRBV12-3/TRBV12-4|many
CASTRQGGQETQYF
TGTGCCAGCACCCGACAGGGAGGGCAAGAGACCCAGTACTTC
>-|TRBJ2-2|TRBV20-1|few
CSARTGQLAGELFF
TGCAGTGCTAGGACCGGACAGCTTGCCGGGGAGCTGTTTTTT
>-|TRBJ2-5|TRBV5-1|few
CATLDRQETQYF
TGCGCCACCCTAGACAGACAAGAGACCCAGTACTTC
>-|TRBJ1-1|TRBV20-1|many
CSAREKAMNTEAFF
TGCAGTGCTAGAGAAAAGGCGATGAACACTGAAGCTTTCTTT
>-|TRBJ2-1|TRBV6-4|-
CASSDSDSNEQFF
TGTGCCAGCAGTGACTCGGACAGCAATGAGCAGTTCTTC
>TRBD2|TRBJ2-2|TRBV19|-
CASSVPGLAGPRSNTGELFF
TGTGCCAGTAGTGTCCCGGGACTAGCGGGACCACGGTCAAACACCGGGGAGCTGTTTTTT
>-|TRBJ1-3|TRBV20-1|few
CSASTYNGNTIYF
TGCAGTGCTAGTACATACAATGGAAACACCATATATTTT
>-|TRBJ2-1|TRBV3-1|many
CASSQDRGSGNEQFF
TGTGCCAGCAGCCAAGATAGGGGGTCGGGAAATGAGCAGTTCTTC
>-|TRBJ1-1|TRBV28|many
CASSPSLDMNTEAFF
TGTGCCAGCAGTCCATCCCTTGATATGAACACTGAAGCTTTCTTT
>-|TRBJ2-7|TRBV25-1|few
CASSISGLSDEQYF
TGTGCCAGCAGTATTTCCGGACTATCCGACGAGCAGTACTTC
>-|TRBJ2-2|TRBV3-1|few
CASSQVFREDTGELFF
TGTGCCAGCAGCCAAGTGTTCAGGGAGGACACCGGGGAGCTGTTTTTT
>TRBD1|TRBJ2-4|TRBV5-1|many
CASSSGQGGDIQYF
TGCGCCAGCAGCTCGGGACAGGGAGGAGACATTCAGTACTTC
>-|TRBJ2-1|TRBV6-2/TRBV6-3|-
CASSVPAGTPNRNEQFF
TGTGCCAGCAGTGTCCCGGCTGGGACCCCCAACCGAAATGAGCAGTTCTTC
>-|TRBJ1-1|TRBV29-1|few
CSVEDLLKRTPNTEAFF
TGCAGCGTTGAAGATCTCCTAAAGAGGACACCGAACACTGAAGCTTTCTTT
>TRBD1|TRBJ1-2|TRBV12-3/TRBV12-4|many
CASSLGQNGYTF
TGTGCCAGCAGTCTGGGACAGAATGGCTACACCTTC
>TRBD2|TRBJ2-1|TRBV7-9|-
CASSYTSGGPSYNEQFF
TGTGCCAGCAGCTACACTAGCGGGGGTCCCTCCTACAATGAGCAGTTCTTC
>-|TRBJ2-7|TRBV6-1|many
CATQRDEQYF
TGTGCCACCCAGCGGGACGAGCAGTACTTC
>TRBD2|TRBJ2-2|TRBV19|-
CASSQGLAGVGELFF
TGTGCCAGTAGTCAGGGACTAGCGGGAGTAGGGGAGCTGTTTTTT
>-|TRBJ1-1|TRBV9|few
CASSVLDTNTEAFF
TGTGCCAGCAGCGTTTTGGATACGAACACTGAAGCTTTCTTT
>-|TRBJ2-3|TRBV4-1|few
CASSQASRGITDTQYF
TGCGCCAGCAGCCAGGCATCCCGGGGTATCACAGATACGCAGTATTTT
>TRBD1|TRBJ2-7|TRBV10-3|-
CAIRQGAHEQYF
TGTGCCATCAGACAGGGGGCCCACGAGCAGTACTTC
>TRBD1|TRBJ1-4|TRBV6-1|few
CASSKTGINEKLFF
TGTGCCAGCAGCAAGACAGGGATTAATGAAAAACTGTTTTTT
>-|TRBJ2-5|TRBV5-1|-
CASSSAPQETQYF
TGCGCCAGCAGCTCGGCTCCACAAGAGACCCAGTACTTC
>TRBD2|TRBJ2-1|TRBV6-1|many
CASSFTGGNEQFF
TGTGCCAGCTCCTTTACGGGAGGGAATGAGCAGTTCTTC
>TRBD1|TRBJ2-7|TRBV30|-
CAWSLGDSGYEQYF
TGTGCCTGGAGTCTGGGGGACAGCGGCTACGAGCAGTACTTC
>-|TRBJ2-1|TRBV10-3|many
CAISNGGDRIYNEQFF
TGTGCCATCAGTAATGGGGGGGACAGGATTTACAATGAGCAGTTCTTC
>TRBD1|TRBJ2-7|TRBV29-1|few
CSVRAPGQGASYEQYF
TGCAGCGTCCGAGCCCCGGGACAGGGGGCCTCCTACGAGCAGTACTTC
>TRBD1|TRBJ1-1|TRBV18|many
CASSQLTGVEAFF
TGTGCCAGCTCCCAACTCACAGGGGTTGAAGCTTTCTTT
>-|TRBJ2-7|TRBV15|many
CATSSRSGYEQYF
TGTGCCACCAGCAGCCGCAGCGGCTACGAGCAGTACTTC
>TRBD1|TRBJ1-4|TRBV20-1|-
CSARDLSGGGEKLFF
TGCAGTGCTAGAGATTTGTCAGGGGGTGGTGAAAAACTGTTTTTT
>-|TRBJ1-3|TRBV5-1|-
CASSLEATSSGNTIYF
TGCGCCAGCAGCTTGGAGGCCACCAGCTCTGGAAACACCATATATTTT
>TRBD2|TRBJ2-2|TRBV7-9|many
CASSHPIQRDTGELFF
TGTGCCAGCAGCCACCCGATCCAGCGGGATACCGGGGAGCTGTTTTTT
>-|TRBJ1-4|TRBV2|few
CASSRSSWGEKLFF
TGTGCCAGCAGCAGGTCCTCCTGGGGAGAAAAACTGTTTTTT
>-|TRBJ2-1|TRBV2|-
CASRPWTNNEQFF
TGTGCCAGCAGGCCGTGGACGAACAATGAGCAGTTCTTC
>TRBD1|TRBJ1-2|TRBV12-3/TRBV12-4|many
CASSLDRIYGYTF
TGTGCCAGCAGTTTGGACAGGATTTATGGCTACACCTTC
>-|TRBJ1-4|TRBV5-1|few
CASSLGDSFNEKLFF
TGCGCCAGCAGCTTGGGGGATTCCTTTAATGAAAAGCTGTTTTTT
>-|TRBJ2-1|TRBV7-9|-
CASSPTDGWHNEQFF
TGTGCCAGCAGCCCGACGGACGGCTGGCACAATGAGCAGTTCTTC
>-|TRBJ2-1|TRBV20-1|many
CSASGSSYNEQFF
TGCAGTGCTAGCGGGAGCTCCTACAATGAGCAGTTCTTC
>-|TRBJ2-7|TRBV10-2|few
CASSVGTFTYEQYF
TGCGCCAGCAGTGTTGGGACATTTACCTACGAGCAGTACTTC
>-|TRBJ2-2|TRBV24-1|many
CATSGERRGELFF
TGTGCCACCAGCGGGGAGAGGCGCGGGGAGCTGTTTTTT
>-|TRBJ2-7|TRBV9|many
CASSVDPAYEQYF
TGTGCCAGCAGCGTAGACCCTGCCTACGAGCAGTACTTC
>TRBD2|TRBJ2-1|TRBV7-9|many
CASSSGTSGYNEQFF
TGTGCCAGCAGCAGCGGGACTAGCGGATACAATGAGCAGTTCTTC
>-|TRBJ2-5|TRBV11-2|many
CASSEDSFGETQYF
TGTGCCAGCAGCGAGGACTCTTTCGGAGAGACCCAGTACTTC
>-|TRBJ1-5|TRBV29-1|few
CSVPSGRPQNQPQHF
TGCAGCGTCCCCTCGGGACGGCCTCAGAATCAGCCCCAGCATTTT
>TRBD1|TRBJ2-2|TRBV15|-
CATSRVGQGSGELFF
TGTGCCACCAGCAGAGTGGGACAGGGGTCCGGGGAGCTGTTTTTT
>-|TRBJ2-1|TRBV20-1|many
CSATRGQTYNEQFF
TGCAGTGCTACGCGGGGCCAAACATACAATGAGCAGTTCTTC
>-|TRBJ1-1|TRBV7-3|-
CASRRDTATEAFF
TGTGCCAGCAGACGGGACACAGCCACTGAAGCTTTCTTT
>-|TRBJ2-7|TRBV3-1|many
CASSQIRGTYEQYF
TGTGCCAGCAGCCAAATCAGGGGAACCTACGAGCAGTACTTC
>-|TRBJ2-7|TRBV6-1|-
CASYPGPPYEQYF
TGTGCCAGCTACCCCGGACCACCCTACGAGCAGTACTTC
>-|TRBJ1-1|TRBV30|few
CAWSSGRAEAFF
TGTGCCTGGAGCTCGGGGAGGGCTGAAGCTTTCTTT